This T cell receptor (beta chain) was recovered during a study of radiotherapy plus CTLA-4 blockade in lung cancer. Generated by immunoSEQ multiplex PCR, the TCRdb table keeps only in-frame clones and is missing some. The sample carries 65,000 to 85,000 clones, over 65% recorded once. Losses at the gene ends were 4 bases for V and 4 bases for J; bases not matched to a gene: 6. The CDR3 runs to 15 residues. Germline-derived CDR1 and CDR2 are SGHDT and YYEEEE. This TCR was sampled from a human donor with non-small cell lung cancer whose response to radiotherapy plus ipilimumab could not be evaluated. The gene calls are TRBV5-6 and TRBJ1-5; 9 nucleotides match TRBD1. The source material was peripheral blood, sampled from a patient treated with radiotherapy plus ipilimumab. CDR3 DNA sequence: TGTGCCAGCAGCGTAACAGGGGGCCGAAATCAGCCCCAGCATTTT. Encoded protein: CASSVTGGRNQPQHF.